These 14 T cell receptor beta chains were all obtained from the same sample, sequenced in a study of CD8 T cells in ankylosing spondylitis. Findings and caveats of the study: A motif of fewer than ten highly homologous TCR beta variants was seen as apparently characteristic of ankylosing spondylitis blood.

TCRdb independently ran MiXCR on the 5' RACE reads; one entry per CDR3 protein. The table shows 700,000 to 850,000 distinct CDR3 sequences, with 12% occurring only once. For these receptors, no antigen is known. Sequenced material: blood, either unsorted or a sorted T cell fraction (not recorded which). These receptors originate from a male donor with ankylosing spondylitis.

On this clonotype: Mismatch with germline at one junction end may stem from a read error. The V and J genes are TRBV4-2 and TRBJ2-5; TRBD1 matches at 11 bases. This CDR3 comprises 15 residues. CDR1 and CDR2 (germline): LGHNA, YNFKEQ. The CDR3 spells CASSPQDRGQATQYF. DNA for the CDR3: TGTGCCAGCAGCCCCCAGGACAGGGGGCAAGCGACCCAGTACTTC.

This clonotype was detected only a few times. This chain joins TRBV10-3 and TRBJ2-2; possibly TRBD2 for D (5 bases). Germline loops: CDR1 ENHRY, CDR2 SYGVKD. The CDR3 loop spans 16 amino acids. The germline V and J ends were trimmed by 6 bases and 2 bases, with 16 bases remaining between them. CDR3 DNA sequence: TGTGCCATCAGCGAGAGGGTCCCGATCAACACCGGGGAGCTGTTTTTT. Its translation: CAISERVPINTGELFF.

CDR3: CASSRLAGQGSHGELFF. CDR3 DNA: TGTGCCAGCAGCCGATTGGCGGGACAGGGATCACACGGGGAGCTGTTTTTT. The V call is TRBV27, the J call TRBJ2-2; 9 bases map to TRBD1. J gave up 7 bases and V 6 bases, and 15 bases lay outside the gene matches. The CDR3 runs to 17 residues. Germline CDR1 MNHEY, CDR2 SMNVEV (reference sequence).

The V gene is TRBV9, the J gene TRBJ2-6; 7 bases are a match to TRBD1. Unmatched junction bases numbered 1, after V lost 2 bases and J lost 2 bases. This CDR3 contains 15 residues. Germline V gene lookup returns CDR1 SGDLS and CDR2 YYNGEE. Here the CDR3 reads CASSVGTAGANVLTF. The CDR3 DNA follows: TGTGCCAGCAGCGTGGGGACAGCTGGGGCCAACGTCCTGACTTTC.

V usage is TRBV6-2 or TRBV6-3 and J usage is TRBJ2-5, with 10 positions matching TRBD2. V trimming: 2 bases; J trimming: 7 bases; junction bases outside the gene matches: 10. Germline V CDR1 and CDR2: MNHEY, SVGEGT. The CDR3 length is 16 residues. CDR3 in amino acids: CASSYGPLAGEVTQYF. CDR3 nucleotide sequence: TGTGCCAGCAGTTACGGACCGCTAGCGGGAGAAGTGACCCAGTACTTC.

The CDR3: CSARDVEGSSTDTQYF. The CDR3 DNA follows: TGCAGTGCTAGAGATGTGGAGGGTTCTAGCACAGATACGCAGTATTTT. V usage is TRBV20-1 and J usage is TRBJ2-3; possibly TRBD2 for D (6 bases). V was clipped by 0 bases and J by 0 bases, with 13 bases between them. CDR1 DFQATT and CDR2 SNEGSKA come from the germline V gene (reference sequence). This CDR3 contains 16 residues.

The rearrangement links TRBV6-1 to TRBJ2-7, with 9 positions matching TRBD2. Looked up from germline, CDR1 is MNHNS and CDR2 is SASEGT. The CDR3 is 14 residues long. J gave up 0 bases and V 8 bases, and 5 bases lay outside the gene matches. CDR3 DNA: TGTGCCAGCGGAACTAGCGGGCTCTCCTACGAGCAGTACTTC. The encoded protein is CASGTSGLSYEQYF.

This chain links TRBV6-2 or TRBV6-3 with TRBJ1-6; D call uncertain. CDR3 length equals 15 residues. V lost 2 bases to trimming and J lost 5 bases, with 10 bases between them. Germline CDR1 and CDR2: MNHEY and SVGEGT. In nucleotides, the CDR3 is TGTGCCAGCAGTTACCGTCCGGCTAATAATTCACCCCTCCACTTT. Protein sequence: CASSYRPANNSPLHF.

This clonotype was counted at least ten times. The chain links TRBV6-5 to TRBJ2-7; D not resolved. Germline values: CDR1 MNHEY, CDR2 SVGAGI. The CDR3 has 15 residues. V shed 0 bases and J shed 2 bases, with 11 bases lying between them. CDR3 DNA sequence: TGTGCCAGCAGTTACTCGACATCCAGACCCTACGAGCAGTACTTC. Amino acid sequence: CASSYSTSRPYEQYF.

This clonotype was picked up many times. The chain has TRBV25-1 and TRBJ2-1; 8 bases line up with TRBD1. Trimming cost V 5 bases and J 9 bases; bases outside gene matches: 3. The CDR3 is made up of 12 amino acids. Germline values: CDR1 MGHDK, CDR2 SYGVNS. CDR3 DNA: TGTGCCAGCAGTAGACAGGGGAGTGAGCAGTTCTTC. It is translated as CASSRQGSEQFF.

In regard to this clonotype: This may stem from a read error, because a much larger clone lies one nucleotide away. The chain has TRBV12-3 or TRBV12-4 and TRBJ1-1, with 7 positions matching TRBD1. The CDR3 covers 15 residues. The CDR3 spells CASSRDRDKNNEAFF. For the CDR3, the DNA is TGTGCCAGCAGTCGTGACAGGGACAAGAACAATGAAGCTTTCTTT.

The V and J genes are TRBV6-1 and TRBJ2-7; 9 bases fit TRBD1. Germline loops: CDR1 MNHNS, CDR2 SASEGT. The V and J ends lost 6 bases and 2 bases, in that order; junction bases with no gene match: 8. The CDR3 is 15 amino acids. CDR3 nucleotides: TGTGCCAGCAGAAGCCTTGGACAGGGGACCTACGAGCAGTACTTC. Its protein product is CASRSLGQGTYEQYF.

The V call is TRBV6-5, the J call TRBJ2-6; 8 positions match TRBD2. CDR1 is MNHEY, CDR2 SVGAGI, per germline. V dropped 0 bases and J dropped 3; count of bases not matched to a gene: 4. The length of the CDR3 is 17 residues. The CDR3 bases are TGTGCCAGCAGTTACTCCGGGGGGGCGAATGGGGCCAACGTCCTGACTTTC. Translated: CASSYSGGANGANVLTF.

The genes are TRBV2 and TRBJ2-3, with 8 positions matching TRBD1. The CDR3 totals 15 residues. Germline V CDR1 and CDR2: SNHLY, FYNNEI. V shed 5 bases, J shed 2 bases, and the junction held 6 bases outside the gene matches. The CDR3 DNA sequence: TGTGCCAGCAGTAGGACAGGGTGGAACACAGATACGCAGTATTTT. Translated: CASSRTGWNTDTQYF.